This T cell receptor beta chain was retrieved from a study of T cell changes during pregnancy in multiple sclerosis. The repertoire was sequenced with immunoSEQ multiplex PCR; TCRdb's copy has only in-frame clones and lacks some. This table has approximately 41,000 clones, under 95% appearing once. The junction had 10 bases not matched to a gene; V was cut back by 3 bases and J by 7 bases. The germline V gene encodes CDR1 SGDLS and CDR2 YYNGEE. The CDR3 is 15 residues long. This clonotype was obtained from a female donor in good health, enrolled as a control in a pregnancy study. This sequence joins TRBV9 and TRBJ1-5; 7 positions match TRBD1. The starting material was CD4+ T cells from peripheral blood mononuclear cells, obtained in the second trimester of pregnancy. CDR3 nucleotides: TGTGCCAGCAGCGCCGGGGGCAGGGGGGTCCAGCCCCAGCATTTT. It encodes CASSAGGRGVQPQHF.